Below are 22 T cell receptor beta chains sequenced from a single sample in a study of blood T cell repertoires in COVID-19. Profiling relied on immunoSEQ multiplex PCR, and the TCRdb table lists in-frame clones only, not all of them. The data contain hundreds of thousands of clones, 70% to 85% of them singletons. Source material: PBMCs or T cells enriched from blood (not recorded which). The receptor set was obtained from a woman between 55 and 75 years old who had recovered from COVID-19.

CDR3 region: CASSNPTVPITGELFF. The CDR3 DNA follows: TGTGCCAGCAGTAACCCGACAGTTCCAATAACCGGGGAGCTGTTTTTT. The J gene is TRBJ2-2, the V gene TRBV2; possibly TRBD1 for D (5 bases). The CDR3 runs 16 residues. Per germline, CDR1 SNHLY and CDR2 FYNNEI. Trimming left V 5 bases short and J 5 bases short, with 18 bases between.

The chain employs TRBV19 and TRBJ2-1, with 10 nucleotides matching TRBD2. Germline V lookup: CDR1 LNHDA, CDR2 SQIVND (reference sequence). The CDR3 covers 12 residues. V trimming: 7 bases; J trimming: 9 bases; junction bases outside the gene matches: 3. CDR3 amino acids: CASTTSGIEQFF. DNA for the CDR3: TGTGCCAGTACCACTAGCGGGATTGAGCAGTTCTTC.

The rearrangement uses TRBV6-4 and TRBJ2-1, with TRBD2 matching 12 bases. With 6 bases clipped from V and 3 bases from J, the junction kept 3 bases outside the gene matches. CDR1 MRHNA and CDR2 SNTAGT come from the germline V gene. The CDR3 runs to 15 residues. The CDR3 bases are TGTGCCAGCAGCTGGACTAGCGGGAACTACAATGAGCAGTTCTTC. This gives the protein CASSWTSGNYNEQFF.

J is TRBJ2-2 and V is TRBV7-2, with 10 nucleotides matching TRBD2. Germline CDR1 reads SGHTA; CDR2 reads FQGNSA. The CDR3 spans 16 residues. Trimming at V came to 4 bases and at J to 4 bases, leaving 6 bases not matched to a gene. CDR3 nucleotides: TGTGCCAGCAGCTCGGGGACTAGCGCGGGCACCGGGGAGCTGTTTTTT. It translates to CASSSGTSAGTGELFF. Drawing the rest from reference TRBV7-2 and TRBJ2-2, the complete variable domain is GAGVSQSPSNKVTEKGKDVELRCDPISGHTALYWYRQSLGQGLEFLIYFQGNSAPDKSGLPSDRFSAERTGGSVSTLTIQRTQQEDSAVYLCASSSGTSAGTGELFFGEGSRLTVL.

On this clone: The sample holds other DNA sequences that translate to the same CDR3. The chain has TRBV6-5 and TRBJ1-2; tentatively, D is TRBD1 (6 bases). V was shortened by 6 bases and J by 2 bases, with 10 bases between the two germline ends. This CDR3 comprises 13 residues. Germline values: CDR1 MNHEY, CDR2 SVGAGI. DNA of the CDR3: TGTGCCAGCAGCCCAGACAGGAACTATGGCTACACCTTC. The encoded protein is CASSPDRNYGYTF.

This chain uses TRBV19 with TRBJ2-1; D gene uncertain. The germline CDR1 and CDR2 sequences are LNHDA and SQIVND (reference sequence). The V gene lost 6 bases and the J gene lost 3 bases, with 12 bases spanning the gap. The CDR3 has 14 residues. This chain's CDR3 is CASSRSIIYNEQFF. CDR3 bases: TGTGCCAGTAGCCGGAGTATTATCTACAATGAGCAGTTCTTC.

The chain couples TRBV5-1 to TRBJ1-1, with TRBD1 as a possible D gene (5 bases). CDR1 is SGHRS, CDR2 YFSETQ, per germline. The CDR3 is 17 residues long. V lost 0 bases and J lost 1, with 16 bases in between. The CDR3 loop is CASSLAREVGKNTEAFF. For the CDR3, the DNA is TGCGCCAGCAGCTTGGCCAGGGAAGTGGGTAAGAACACTGAAGCTTTCTTT.

This clone was detected once. The chain couples TRBV14 to TRBJ2-5; possibly TRBD1 for D (5 bases). Per germline, CDR1 SGHDN and CDR2 FVKESK. The CDR3 has 13 amino acids. V shed 5 bases and J shed 5 bases, with 12 bases lying between them. The CDR3 DNA reads TGTGCCAGCAGCGCACAGGTTTGGGAGACCCAGTACTTC. This encodes CASSAQVWETQYF.

The V and J genes are TRBV21-1 and TRBJ2-5; the table's D gene call, TRBD2, was not cross checked with the DNA. TRBV21-1 is labeled a pseudogene. CDR3 length: 12 residues. The CDR3: CASKTGKETQYF. The CDR3 nucleotides are TGTGCCAGCAAGACGGGGAAGGAGACCCAGTACTTC.

This chain uses TRBV5-1 with TRBJ2-2; TRBD2 matches 7 bases. J lost 4 bases, V lost 0 bases, and 6 bases had no gene match. Per the germline V gene, CDR1 is SGHRS and CDR2 is YFSETQ. The CDR3 extends over 16 amino acids. The CDR3: CASSLDASGLTGELFF. The CDR3 region has the DNA TGCGCCAGCAGCTTGGACGCTAGCGGACTCACCGGGGAGCTGTTTTTT.

The chain couples TRBV6-5 to TRBJ1-2; D is possibly TRBD1 (5 bases). The germline V gene encodes CDR1 MNHEY and CDR2 SVGAGI. The length of the CDR3 is 15 residues. The V end lost 7 bases, the J end lost 6 bases, and 21 bases lay between the germline ends. CDR3 amino acids: CASKESQAPGDGYTF. The DNA of the CDR3 is TGTGCCAGCAAGGAATCACAGGCCCCGGGAGATGGCTACACCTTC.

The rearrangement joins TRBV6-5 to TRBJ1-2; 9 bases fit TRBD1. With 5 bases clipped from V and 5 bases from J, the junction kept 9 bases outside the gene matches. Germline V lookup: CDR1 MNHEY, CDR2 SVGAGI. The CDR3 spans 15 residues. CDR3 nucleotides: TGTGCCAGCAGTCCCACAGGGGGCGCAAGATATGGCTACACCTTC. Its translation: CASSPTGGARYGYTF.

This sequence joins TRBV3-1 (or the pseudogene TRBV3-2) and TRBJ2-3; TRBD1 aligns across 8 bases. The V gene end was trimmed by 2 bases and the J gene end by 1 base; junction bases not matched to a gene: 2. The CDR3 sequence is 15 residues long. Germline-derived CDR1 and CDR2 are LGHDT and YNNKEL (reference sequence). CDR3 nucleotide sequence: TGTGCCAGCAGCCAAAGACAGGGGCGCACAGATACGCAGTATTTT. Its translation is CASSQRQGRTDTQYF.

The CDR3 sequence is CASSSYPGTGYEQYF. The DNA of the CDR3 is TGCGCCAGCAGCTCGTATCCCGGGACAGGGTACGAGCAGTACTTC. This chain links TRBV5-1 with TRBJ2-7, with TRBD1 matching over 9 bases. The junction had 8 bases not matched to a gene; V was cut back by 3 bases and J by 4 bases. The CDR3 is made up of 15 amino acids. Looked up from germline, CDR1 is SGHRS and CDR2 is YFSETQ.

A single count supports this clone. In the same sample, other DNA sequences code for this CDR3. The chain carries TRBV7-2 and TRBJ2-3, with 8 positions matching TRBD1. V was pared by 1 base and J by 4 bases, with 1 base of the junction left unmatched. In germline, CDR1 is SGHTA, CDR2 FQGNSA. This CDR3 comprises 14 residues. This CDR3 reads CASSLGQGSDTQYF. As DNA, the CDR3 is TGTGCCAGCAGCTTAGGACAGGGGTCAGATACGCAGTATTTT.

This clone is a singleton in its sample. The chain combines TRBV7-6 with TRBJ2-7, with 8 bases aligning to TRBD1. Germline loops: CDR1 SGHVS, CDR2 FNYEAQ. V lost 4 bases and J lost 3; bases outside the gene matches: 8. This CDR3 comprises 15 residues. CDR3 nucleotide sequence: TGTGCCAGCAGCTCCGCCGGACAGGGTGGCTACGAGCAGTACTTC. It encodes CASSSAGQGGYEQYF.

The V and J genes are TRBV29-1 and TRBJ1-2, with D possibly matching TRBD1 (5 bases). This CDR3 spans 13 amino acids. Between the trimmed V and J ends, which lost 6 bases and 4 bases, there was a span of 15 bases. Germline V gene data show CDR1 as SQVTM and CDR2 as ANQGSEA. CDR3 protein: CSVPQGLAYGYTF. In nucleotides, the CDR3 is TGCAGCGTCCCCCAGGGACTGGCCTATGGCTACACCTTC.

The rearrangement uses TRBV28 and TRBJ1-4; 8 bases match TRBD1. With V trimmed by 5 bases and J by 2 bases, 4 bases remained unmatched. The germline V gene encodes CDR1 MDHEN and CDR2 SYDVKM. The CDR3 runs to 15 residues. CDR3 residues: CASSHRQGTNEKLFF. CDR3 coding DNA: TGTGCCAGCAGTCATCGACAGGGGACTAATGAAAAACTGTTTTTT.

Only a few counts were recorded for this clone. J is TRBJ2-5 and V is TRBV10-3, with D possibly matching TRBD2 (5 bases). The CDR3 totals 12 residues. Per the germline V gene, CDR1 is ENHRY and CDR2 is SYGVKD. The ends were cut back, 6 bases at V and 2 bases at J, with 7 bases in the middle. DNA for the CDR3: TGTGCCATCAGCCGGACTCAAGAGACCCAGTACTTC. It codes for CAISRTQETQYF.

The J gene is TRBJ1-1, the V gene TRBV2; no definite D call. The CDR3 sequence is 12 residues long. CDR1 is SNHLY and CDR2 is FYNNEI in the germline V gene. V was pared by 9 bases and J by 1 base, with 9 bases between. The CDR3 DNA follows: TGTGCCAGTACAGAGCAGAACACTGAAGCTTTCTTT. Amino acids: CASTEQNTEAFF.

Of note for this clone: This CDR3 is also generated by other DNA sequences in the sample. V and J are TRBV12-5 and TRBJ2-1; D gene unclear. V lost 5 bases and J 6 bases, leaving 5 bases between the germline ends. The CDR3 has 11 residues. Germline values: CDR1 LGHNT, CDR2 FRNRAP. The CDR3 bases are TGTGCTAGTGGTCTACTCAATGAGCAGTTCTTC. Translation: CASGLLNEQFF.

The rearrangement uses TRBV9 and TRBJ2-2; weak D call: TRBD1 (5 bases). The germline CDR1 and CDR2 sequences are SGDLS and YYNGEE. V was clipped by 1 base and J by 6 bases, with 13 bases between them. There are 15 residues in the CDR3. The CDR3 DNA follows: TGTGCCAGCAGCGTAACAGGTTCTGGTGCCGGGGAGCTGTTTTTT. Its protein product is CASSVTGSGAGELFF.